These 16 T cell receptor beta chains came from one sample sequenced in a study of blood T cell repertoires in COVID-19. The table came from immunoSEQ multiplex PCR; TCRdb's copy has only in-frame clones and leaves some out. In the table there are 140,000 to 150,000 clones, approximately 88% of which are singletons. The sequencing sample was made of peripheral blood. These receptors were taken from a human donor in a cohort sampled during active COVID-19.

The CDR3 spells CASTRTTGEDSPLHF. In DNA form, the CDR3 reads TGTGCCAGCACTCGAACTACAGGGGAGGATTCACCCCTCCACTTT. The chain uses TRBV6-5 and TRBJ1-6; 7 bases are shared with TRBD1. CDR3 size: 15 residues. Germline loops: CDR1 MNHEY, CDR2 SVGAGI. J gave up 8 bases and V 7 bases, and 11 bases lay outside the gene matches.

The chain has TRBV18 and TRBJ1-6; D unclear. The CDR3 sequence is 14 residues long. Looked up from germline, CDR1 is KGHSH and CDR2 is LQKENI. V gave up 4 bases and J gave up 13 bases, with 17 bases separating them. The CDR3 is CASSLVPIGGPLHF. The CDR3 DNA sequence: TGTGCCAGCTCACTCGTCCCAATTGGAGGGCCCCTCCACTTT.

The V gene is TRBV7-8, the J gene TRBJ1-1; no definite D call. Trimming pared 3 bases from V and 0 bases from J, leaving 11 bases between. CDR3 length equals 15 residues. From germline, CDR1 is SGHVS and CDR2 FQNEAQ. CDR3 amino acids: CASSFDELMNTEAFF. CDR3 coding DNA: TGTGCCAGCAGCTTTGATGAGCTCATGAACACTGAAGCTTTCTTT.

The V call is TRBV28, the J call TRBJ2-7; TRBD1 matches at 9 bases. The germline gives CDR1 MDHEN, CDR2 SYDVKM. After removal of 4 bases from V and 1 base from J, the junction contained 2 bases not matched to a gene. The CDR3 totals 14 residues. The CDR3 DNA reads as TGTGCCAGCAGTTCGGACAGGGGATCCTACGAGCAGTACTTC. It specifies CASSSDRGSYEQYF.

The chain has TRBV10-2 and TRBJ1-1; TRBD1 might be the D (5 bases). Germline-derived CDR1 and CDR2 are WSHSY and SAAADI. The CDR3 contains 14 residues. Trimming pared 7 bases from V and 3 bases from J, leaving 15 bases between. The CDR3 reads CASKKGIEDTEAFF. The CDR3 DNA reads as TGCGCCAGCAAAAAGGGGATTGAGGACACTGAAGCTTTCTTT.

The chain joins TRBV5-1 to TRBJ2-1; D perhaps matches TRBD1 (6 bases). The germline CDR1 and CDR2 sequences are SGHRS and YFSETQ. V lost 4 bases and J lost 7, with 18 bases in between. The CDR3 spans 15 residues. The CDR3 sequence: CASSPWDKAGNEQFF. CDR3 in DNA: TGCGCCAGCAGCCCATGGGACAAAGCCGGGAATGAGCAGTTCTTC. The whole variable domain, filled in from reference TRBV5-1 and TRBJ2-1, reads KAGVTQTPRYLIKTRGQQVTLSCSPISGHRSVSWYQQTPGQGLQFLFEYFSETQRNKGNFPGRFSGRQFSNSRSEMNVSTLELGDSALYLCASSPWDKAGNEQFFGPGTRLTVL.

V and J are TRBV11-2 and TRBJ2-1, with TRBD2 matching 15 bases. Germline assignment: CDR1 SGHAT and CDR2 FQNNGV. J lost 6 bases, V lost 5 bases, and 11 bases had no gene match. This CDR3 spans 18 amino acids. Here the CDR3 DNA reads TGTGCCAGCAGCCTGGGACTAGCGGGGGGCCTTGCCTTCAATGAGCAGTTCTTC. It translates to CASSLGLAGGLAFNEQFF.

Regarding this clone: Other DNA sequences in the same sample also yield this CDR3. The V gene is TRBV9, the J gene TRBJ2-3; tentative D call: TRBD2 (6 bases). Germline CDR1 SGDLS, CDR2 YYNGEE. The V end lost 2 bases, the J end lost 4 bases, and 8 bases lay between the germline ends. This CDR3 region has 13 residues. The CDR3 loop is CASSVGGADTQYF. CDR3 in DNA: TGTGCCAGCAGCGTGGGAGGTGCAGATACGCAGTATTTT.

Here the CDR3 DNA reads TGTGCCATATTAGTCCGGGAGGGTACACCTAGCACAGATACGCAGTATTTT. This sequence encodes CAILVREGTPSTDTQYF. J is TRBJ2-3 and V is TRBV4-2; 8 positions agree with TRBD2. CDR3 length: 17 residues. CDR1 is LGHNA and CDR2 is YNFKEQ in the germline V gene. Germline trimming cut 10 bases from V and 0 bases from J; bases unmatched to any gene: 15.

This chain joins TRBV2 and TRBJ2-3; 10 positions match TRBD1. V was clipped by 5 bases and J by 1 base; unmatched bases: 9. CDR1 and CDR2 (germline): SNHLY, FYNNEI. The CDR3 runs 17 residues. CDR3: CASSTSRDRGGTDTQYF. As DNA, the CDR3 is TGTGCCAGCAGTACGTCCCGGGACAGGGGTGGCACAGATACGCAGTATTTT.

This clone was recorded only once. The chain uses TRBV19 and TRBJ2-5; D remains ambiguous. The length of the CDR3 is 11 residues. Germline CDR1 is LNHDA and CDR2 is SQIVND (reference sequence). V lost 3 bases to trimming and J lost 5 bases, with 4 bases between them. Written as DNA, the CDR3 is TGTGCCAGTAGTATGTCGGAGACCCAGTACTTC. Translated, it gives CASSMSETQYF. The full variable domain, completed using reference TRBV19 and TRBJ2-5, is DGGITQSPKYLFRKEGQNVTLSCEQNLNHDAMYWYRQDPGQGLRLIYYSQIVNDFQKGDIAEGYSVSREKKESFPLTVTSAQKNPTAFYLCASSMSETQYFGPGTRLLVL.

This chain joins TRBV5-1 and TRBJ1-2; no definite D call. This CDR3 has 15 amino acids. Trimming stripped 0 bases from V and 5 bases from J, with 14 bases between. Germline-derived CDR1 and CDR2 are SGHRS and YFSETQ. The CDR3 bases are TGCGCCAGCAGCTTGGGTAGCGGAAGACTATATGGCTACACCTTC. Its translation is CASSLGSGRLYGYTF.

This chain links TRBV7-9 with TRBJ2-3; D is perhaps TRBD1 (5 bases). Germline CDR1 and CDR2: SEHNR and FQNEAQ (reference sequence). V shed 5 bases and J shed 2 bases, with 8 bases lying between them. The CDR3 consists of 13 residues. The CDR3 sequence is CASSQGSTDTQYF. CDR3 DNA sequence: TGTGCCAGCAGCCAGGGATCCACAGATACGCAGTATTTT.

This clone turned up a few times. The gene calls are TRBV19 and TRBJ1-5, with a tentative D call TRBD1 (5 bases). The CDR3 spans 12 residues. V gave up 6 bases and J gave up 4 bases, with 7 bases separating them. Germline assignment: CDR1 LNHDA and CDR2 SQIVND (reference sequence). CDR3 in DNA: TGTGCCAGTAGGGACATGAATCAGCCCCAGCATTTT. Translation gives CASRDMNQPQHF.

The chain joins TRBV6-5 to TRBJ1-2, with 8 positions matching TRBD1. Germline V CDR1 and CDR2: MNHEY, SVGAGI. The CDR3 has 14 residues. J gave up 2 bases and V 7 bases, and 6 bases lay outside the gene matches. The CDR3 DNA follows: TGTGCCAGCAACCCGGACAGGGCCAACTATGGCTACACCTTC. Amino acid sequence: CASNPDRANYGYTF.

V gene TRBV2 combines with J gene TRBJ1-3; 7 bases are a match to TRBD1. The CDR3 is made up of 14 amino acids. Germline V lookup: CDR1 SNHLY, CDR2 FYNNEI. V lost 6 bases and J lost 0; bases outside the gene matches: 2. The CDR3 DNA follows: TGTGCCAGCAGGGACAGGACCTCTGGAAACACCATATATTTT. Its translation is CASRDRTSGNTIYF.